The next 19 T cell receptor beta chains were all read from a single sample in a study of OX40 agonist ivuxolimab in advanced cancers. Clones were read by immunoSEQ multiplex PCR, and TCRdb kept only the in-frame ones, dropping some. The sample yields 82,000 or so clones, about 85% seen once. This material consisted of CD4+ or CD8+ T cells sorted from blood, taken in a trial of the OX40 agonist ivuxolimab. All receptors come from an adult with an advanced solid tumor such as melanoma, head and neck, liver or kidney cancer.

The CDR3 nucleotides are TGTGCCAGCAGTGAGAGCGGGACAGGGGGTTTTGGGCAGCCCCAGCATTTT. This gives the protein CASSESGTGGFGQPQHF. V usage is TRBV2 and J usage is TRBJ1-5; TRBD1 aligns across 11 bases. Germline-derived CDR1 and CDR2 are SNHLY and FYNNEI. Trimming removed 3 bases from V and 7 bases from J; junction bases left unmatched: 11. CDR3 length: 17 residues.

The chain couples TRBV19 to TRBJ2-3; weak D call: TRBD1 (6 bases). In germline, CDR1 is LNHDA, CDR2 SQIVND (reference sequence). CDR3 size: 16 residues. V was shortened by 2 bases and J by 0 bases, with 12 bases between the two germline ends. This CDR3 is CASSIRSGESTDTQYF. Here the CDR3 DNA reads TGTGCCAGTAGTATAAGATCAGGGGAGAGCACAGATACGCAGTATTTT.

The chain joins TRBV7-6 to TRBJ2-3, with 8 bases aligning to TRBD2. V was clipped by 1 base and J by 9 bases; unmatched bases: 9. The CDR3 spans 15 residues. Per the germline V gene, CDR1 is SGHVS and CDR2 is FNYEAQ. Here the CDR3 reads CASSLGDTGGRTQYF. The DNA for the CDR3 is TGTGCCAGCAGCTTAGGTGACACGGGGGGGCGCACGCAGTATTTT.

The chain joins TRBV29-1 to TRBJ2-4, with D possibly matching TRBD2 (6 bases). This CDR3 is built from 14 residues. Germline-derived CDR1 and CDR2 are SQVTM and ANQGSEA. The V end was cut by 6 bases, the J end by 4 bases, with 16 bases between. CDR3: CSVLRGAEKNIQYF. The CDR3 nucleotides are TGCAGCGTCTTACGCGGGGCGGAAAAAAACATTCAGTACTTC.

This clone appeared once. The rearrangement uses TRBV6-6 and TRBJ1-2; 10 positions agree with TRBD1. Germline-derived CDR1 and CDR2 are MNHNY and SVGAGI (reference sequence). V dropped 6 bases and J dropped 13; count of bases not matched to a gene: 8. This CDR3 is 12 amino acids long. The CDR3 loop is CASSNGQGEFTF. The DNA for the CDR3 is TGTGCCAGCAGCAACGGACAGGGGGAGTTCACCTTC.

This chain links TRBV5-6 with TRBJ1-2; D ambiguous. V was cut by 4 bases and J by 2 bases, with 24 bases left in between. CDR1 SGHDT and CDR2 YYEEEE come from the germline V gene. The CDR3 extends over 18 amino acids. The CDR3 bases are TGTGCCAGCAGCCAAATGCCCGGGAGTTCCCTCCGCAACTATGGCTACACCTTC. It yields the protein CASSQMPGSSLRNYGYTF.

The chain combines TRBV7-3 with TRBJ1-2, with unresolved D. V gave up 6 bases and J gave up 3 bases, with 14 bases separating them. Germline-derived CDR1 and CDR2 are SGHTA and FQGTGA. The CDR3 has 14 residues. DNA of the CDR3: TGTGCCAGCAGTAAAGGCACCCTGGACTATGGCTACACCTTC. Its protein product is CASSKGTLDYGYTF.

This chain connects TRBV7-2 to TRBJ2-1; D is unclear. Trimming pared 5 bases from V and 7 bases from J, leaving 18 bases between. This CDR3 is 15 amino acids long. The germline CDR1 and CDR2 sequences are SGHTA and FQGNSA. CDR3 DNA sequence: TGTGCCAGCAGCCCTTATGACCCCGTCCCAAATGAGCAGTTCTTC. This gives the protein CASSPYDPVPNEQFF. The full variable domain, its missing parts supplied by reference TRBV7-2 and TRBJ2-1, is GAGVSQSPSNKVTEKGKDVELRCDPISGHTALYWYRQSLGQGLEFLIYFQGNSAPDKSGLPSDRFSAERTGGSVSTLTIQRTQQEDSAVYLCASSPYDPVPNEQFFGPGTRLTVL.

This clone has just a few counts. V gene TRBV28 combines with J gene TRBJ1-2; D unresolved. V was clipped by 3 bases and J by 4 bases, with 9 bases between them. The germline V gene encodes CDR1 MDHEN and CDR2 SYDVKM. The CDR3 totals 13 residues. The CDR3 region has the DNA TGTGCCAGCAGTTTGCCAGGACCCTATGGCTACACCTTC. This translates into CASSLPGPYGYTF.

This clone is labeled medium-sized. The chain links TRBV6-5 to TRBJ2-1; 9 nucleotides line up with TRBD2. This CDR3 is built from 14 residues. Trimming took 6 bases from V and 0 from J; bases not matched to a gene: 0. Germline CDR1 reads MNHEY; CDR2 reads SVGAGI. CDR3 sequence (DNA): TGTGCCAGCAGGCGGGGGGGCTCCTACAATGAGCAGTTCTTC. This translates into CASRRGGSYNEQFF.

The chain combines TRBV2 with TRBJ1-2, with D tentatively TRBD1 (5 bases). The CDR3 is made up of 14 amino acids. Between the trimmed V and J ends, which lost 3 bases and 4 bases, there was a span of 12 bases. The germline V gene has CDR1 SNHLY and CDR2 FYNNEI. The CDR3 loop is CASSEGRPFYGYTF. The DNA for the CDR3 is TGTGCCAGCAGTGAGGGACGGCCTTTCTATGGCTACACCTTC.

The count of this clone is one. J is TRBJ2-3 and V is TRBV5-8; 10 bases match TRBD2. Per the germline V gene, CDR1 is SGHTS and CDR2 is YDEGEE. With V trimmed by 3 bases and J by 1 base, 5 bases remained unmatched. This CDR3 spans 16 amino acids. CDR3: CASSSPGTSGTDTQYF. In nucleotides, the CDR3 is TGTGCCAGCAGCTCCCCCGGGACTAGCGGCACAGATACGCAGTATTTT.

This clone came up once. The chain employs TRBV9 and TRBJ1-2; D may be TRBD1 (5 bases). The CDR3 length is 13 residues. Trimming took 0 bases from V and 4 from J, leaving 7 bases between them. Germline CDR1 is SGDLS and CDR2 is YYNGEE. The CDR3 region has the DNA TGTGCCAGCAGCGTAGGGACATCCTATGGCTACACCTTC. Encoded protein: CASSVGTSYGYTF.

V is TRBV28 and J is TRBJ1-2, with D perhaps matching TRBD1 (6 bases). CDR3 length: 14 residues. V dropped 7 bases and J dropped 3 bases, with 15 bases sitting between them. Per the germline V gene, CDR1 is MDHEN and CDR2 is SYDVKM. Written as DNA, the CDR3 is TGTGCCAGCACCCAAGGGGGGGACCACTATGGCTACACCTTC. The encoded protein is CASTQGGDHYGYTF.

This chain links TRBV29-1 with TRBJ1-2, with 7 positions matching TRBD1. CDR3 length: 14 amino acids. V shed 7 bases, J shed 8 bases, and the junction held 16 bases outside the gene matches. The germline V gene encodes CDR1 SQVTM and CDR2 ANQGSEA. CDR3 protein: CSASGQFGISGYTF. The CDR3 nucleotides are TGCAGCGCTTCGGGACAGTTTGGCATATCCGGCTACACCTTC.

The chain carries TRBV7-2 and TRBJ1-5; 9 bases agree with TRBD1. The CDR3 is 15 residues long. Germline trimming cut 4 bases from V and 6 bases from J; bases unmatched to any gene: 7. Per the germline V gene, CDR1 is SGHTA and CDR2 is FQGNSA. The CDR3 bases are TGTGCCAGCAGCTCATATACAGGGGGCGGTCAGCCCCAGCATTTT. This gives the protein CASSSYTGGGQPQHF. The entire variable domain, with the rest obtained from reference TRBV7-2 and TRBJ1-5, is as follows: GAGVSQSPSNKVTEKGKDVELRCDPISGHTALYWYRQSLGQGLEFLIYFQGNSAPDKSGLPSDRFSAERTGGSVSTLTIQRTQQEDSAVYLCASSSYTGGGQPQHFGDGTRLSIL.

V gene TRBV19 combines with J gene TRBJ1-1; D remains unclear. The germline V gene encodes CDR1 LNHDA and CDR2 SQIVND (reference sequence). The CDR3 totals 14 residues. Trimming shortened V by 1 base and J by 4 bases, and 10 bases separated the two germline ends. CDR3 coding DNA: TGTGCCAGTAGTATAGGGCAGGTGGGCACTGAAGCTTTCTTT. This sequence encodes CASSIGQVGTEAFF.

CDR3 in amino acids: CATSDRGRVEQYF. CDR3 DNA: TGTGCCACCTCGGACAGGGGGAGGGTCGAGCAGTACTTC. This chain joins TRBV19 and TRBJ2-7; 10 bases agree with TRBD1. V shed 10 bases and J 6 bases; nucleotides not matched to a gene: 9. Germline assignment: CDR1 LNHDA and CDR2 SQIVND (reference sequence). This CDR3 is built from 13 residues.

The V call is TRBV19, the J call TRBJ2-2, with 11 bases aligning to TRBD2. The CDR3 runs 17 residues. With V trimmed by 3 bases and J by 5 bases, 8 bases remained unmatched. CDR1 and CDR2 from the germline V gene are LNHDA and SQIVND (reference sequence). This CDR3 is CASSMLAGGSRTGELFF. Here the CDR3 DNA reads TGTGCCAGTAGTATGCTAGCGGGGGGCTCGAGGACCGGGGAGCTGTTTTTT.